The rows below give T cell receptor beta chains drawn from one sample of a study of blood T cell repertoires in COVID-19. Here immunoSEQ multiplex PCR was the method, and the copy in TCRdb shows in-frame clones only, minus some. The repertoire holds tens of thousands of clones, with 80% as singletons. Sequencing was done on a sample of peripheral blood. Receptors were obtained from an older woman with acute or convalescent COVID-19. CDR3s include the opening cysteine and the closing phenylalanine or tryptophan. A D gene is named only where the DNA matches it firmly. Where a row states a size, it is once, few, many or the class of an expanded clone; other rows omit it.

j_call v_call d_call clone_size cdr3_length cdr3_aa cdr3_nt
TRBJ1-1 TRBV27 - - 14 CASSFGVAGTEAFF TGTGCCAGCAGTTTTGGTGTAGCGGGCACTGAAGCTTTCTTT
TRBJ1-2 TRBV5-4 - - 13 CASSLAQNYGYTF TGTGCCAGCAGCTTGGCCCAGAACTATGGCTACACCTTC
TRBJ2-7 TRBV5-1 TRBD2 - 15 CASRPTSGGFYEQYF TGCGCCAGCAGGCCTACTAGCGGGGGCTTCTACGAGCAGTACTTC
TRBJ1-2 TRBV28 TRBD1 - 14 CASSFQGVNYGYTF TGTGCCAGCAGTTTTCAGGGGGTCAACTATGGCTACACCTTC
TRBJ2-5 TRBV20-1 TRBD1 once 14 CSASPGQSQETQYF TGCAGTGCTAGTCCGGGACAGTCCCAAGAGACCCAGTACTTC
TRBJ1-3 TRBV5-1 - once 14 CASSAYSSGNTIYF TGCGCCAGCAGCGCTTACTCCTCTGGAAACACCATATATTTT
TRBJ1-5 TRBV19 - - 13 CASSIFGRGDIHF TGTGCCAGTAGTATCTTCGGCAGAGGGGACATACATTTT
TRBJ1-6 TRBV7-2 - - 16 CASSLAQGRMGSPLHF TGTGCCAGCAGCTTAGCGCAAGGCAGGATGGGTTCACCCCTCCACTTT
TRBJ1-3 TRBV11-3 - few 16 CASSLPFAFIGNTIYF TGTGCCAGCAGCTTACCTTTTGCGTTTATCGGAAACACCATATATTTT
TRBJ1-2 TRBV10-3 - once 16 CAISESNRAADYGYTF TGTGCCATCAGTGAGTCGAACAGGGCGGCCGACTATGGCTACACCTTC
TRBJ2-3 TRBV10-1 - - 17 CASRPTGWWHRTDTQYF TGCGCCAGCAGGCCTACAGGGTGGTGGCACCGCACAGATACGCAGTATTTT
TRBJ2-1 TRBV7-9 TRBD2 - 16 CASSRISGRGLYEQFF TGTGCCAGCAGCCGTATTAGCGGGAGAGGTTTGTATGAGCAGTTCTTC
TRBJ1-1 TRBV11-2 TRBD1 - 14 CASSIIPGQGRAFF TGTGCCAGCAGCATAATACCGGGACAGGGTCGGGCTTTCTTT
TRBJ1-2 TRBV3-1/TRBV3-2 TRBD1 - 15 CASSLTGAAPMGYTF TGTGCCAGCAGCCTAACAGGGGCCGCACCTATGGGCTACACCTTC
TRBJ1-4 TRBV29-1 TRBD1 - 14 CSVSTGGAGEKLFF TGCAGCGTTTCCACAGGGGGCGCGGGGGAAAAACTGTTTTTT
TRBJ1-3 TRBV3-1/TRBV3-2 - - 13 CASSQASGNTIYF TGTGCCAGCAGCCAAGCTTCTGGAAACACCATATATTTT
TRBJ1-6 TRBV28 TRBD1 - 16 CASRRQGVAYNSPLHF TGTGCCAGCAGACGACAGGGGGTCGCCTATAATTCACCCCTCCACTTT
TRBJ2-3 TRBV19 - - 14 CASQARRHTDTQYF TGTGCCAGCCAAGCCCGCAGACACACAGATACGCAGTATTTT
TRBJ1-2 TRBV2 - - 14 CASSRGDGSYGYTF TGTGCCAGCAGCCGGGGGGATGGGTCCTATGGCTACACCTTC
TRBJ1-3 TRBV6-1 - - 16 CASSEAPPSSGNTIYF TGTGCCAGCAGTGAAGCGCCCCCGAGCTCTGGAAACACCATATATTTT
TRBJ2-2 TRBV19 - once 14 CASSWQGATGELFF TGTGCCAGTAGTTGGCAGGGCGCCACCGGGGAGCTGTTTTTT
TRBJ2-4 TRBV29-1 TRBD1 - 11 CSVDRGDIQYF TGCAGCGTGGACAGGGGGGACATTCAGTACTTC
TRBJ2-1 TRBV11-2 - few 13 CASSSTGSNEQFF TGTGCCAGCAGCTCCACAGGGTCAAATGAGCAGTTCTTC
TRBJ1-2 TRBV7-2 - few 16 CASSLARVGVAYGYTF TGTGCCAGCAGCTTAGCGCGGGTAGGAGTGGCTTATGGCTACACCTTC
TRBJ2-2 TRBV13 TRBD1 once 14 CATRQGGNTGELFF TGTGCCACGCGACAGGGGGGGAACACCGGGGAGCTGTTTTTT
TRBJ2-5 TRBV28 TRBD1 - 15 CASSPNGQGRETQYF TGTGCCAGCAGCCCAAACGGACAGGGTCGCGAGACCCAGTACTTC
TRBJ2-1 TRBV6-2/TRBV6-3 TRBD2 - 15 CASSPGTRTYNEQFF TGTGCCAGCAGTCCCGGGACTAGGACCTACAATGAGCAGTTCTTC
TRBJ1-3 TRBV14 - once 15 CASSLTQRGGDTIYF TGTGCCAGCAGCCTGACCCAAAGAGGGGGGGACACCATATATTTT
TRBJ1-2 TRBV7-9 - - 14 CASSRGGSNYGYTF TGTGCCAGCAGCCGAGGGGGATCTAACTATGGCTACACCTTC
TRBJ1-4 TRBV19 - - 18 CASSRHSPQQGYNEKLFF TGTGCCAGTAGTCGCCATTCCCCCCAACAGGGATATAATGAAAAACTGTTTTTT
TRBJ1-4 TRBV29-1 - - 13 CSGRVGHGEKLFF TGCAGCGGTCGCGTGGGCCACGGAGAAAAACTGTTTTTT
TRBJ2-2 TRBV5-1 - - 16 CASSLAVLANTGELFF TGCGCCAGCAGCTTGGCGGTTCTTGCGAACACCGGGGAGCTGTTTTTT
TRBJ1-1 TRBV5-4 - few 14 CASSLMGGITEAFF TGTGCCAGCAGCTTGATGGGAGGGATCACTGAAGCTTTCTTT
TRBJ1-2 TRBV6-5 - - 13 CASSYSSWEGYTF TGTGCCAGCAGTTACTCGAGTTGGGAGGGCTACACCTTC
TRBJ1-5 TRBV18 - - 14 CASSHGGGNQPQHF TGTGCCAGCTCACACGGGGGTGGAAATCAGCCCCAGCATTTT
TRBJ2-7 TRBV29-1 TRBD1 - 12 CSVRQGAYEQYF TGCAGCGTTAGACAGGGCGCCTACGAGCAGTACTTC
TRBJ1-3 TRBV19 - - 16 CASSIGTVISGNTIYF TGTGCCAGTAGTATCGGGACTGTGATCTCTGGAAACACCATATATTTT
TRBJ2-5 TRBV10-3 TRBD2 - 15 CAISELAGGQETQYF TGTGCCATCAGTGAGCTAGCGGGAGGCCAGGAGACCCAGTACTTC
TRBJ2-7 TRBV5-1 TRBD1 - 14 CASSLRDRSSEQYF TGCGCCAGCAGCTTGCGGGACAGATCGTCCGAGCAGTACTTC
TRBJ2-5 TRBV19 - - 14 CASSISLNTETQYF TGTGCCAGTAGTATCTCACTAAATACGGAGACCCAGTACTTC
TRBJ2-1 TRBV29-1 - - 12 CSATSGAHEQFF TGCAGCGCGACTTCAGGGGCCCATGAGCAGTTCTTC
TRBJ1-4 TRBV19 - - 15 CASSSSGSTNEKLFF TGTGCCAGTAGTTCCTCGGGGTCTACTAATGAAAAACTGTTTTTT
TRBJ1-1 TRBV18 - - 15 CASSPRDYGRSGAFF TGTGCCAGCTCACCACGCGACTACGGACGGTCTGGGGCTTTCTTT
TRBJ2-3 TRBV6-5 TRBD2 - 15 CASSRLAGAPDTQYF TGTGCCAGCAGTCGACTAGCGGGAGCACCAGATACGCAGTATTTT
TRBJ2-1 TRBV7-9 TRBD2 - 16 CASSSSTSGTYNEQFF TGTGCCAGCAGCTCATCGACTAGCGGGACCTACAATGAGCAGTTCTTC